This T cell receptor beta chain was captured in a study of blood T cells in healthy people across ages. Study observations and caveats: As naive T cell percentage varied, TCR beta diversity correlated strongly with it. Fewer expanded clones and more diversity marked long-lived versus aged donors. Unsorted PBMCs prevented conclusive naive versus antigen-experienced comparison.

This CDR3 is built from 15 residues. V shed 6 bases and J shed 0 bases, with 12 bases lying between them. Germline V gene lookup returns CDR1 KGHSH and CDR2 LQKENI. Comment on this clonotype: What it binds is not known.

Primed by a sample-barcoded 5' primer and a J-beta primer mix, a second PCR proceeded for roughly 7 to 11 cycles. In TCRdb, the 5' RACE reads were re-called with MiXCR into one record per CDR3 protein. This sample has about 730,000 distinct CDR3 sequences, with about 42% found just once. The chain carries TRBV18 and TRBJ1-5; tentatively, D is TRBD1 (5 bases). This TCR came from an older woman in good health. Sequencing was done on a sample of blood. The CDR3 is CASSVSGTSNQPQHF. In DNA, the CDR3 is TGTGCCAGCTCGGTCTCAGGGACTAGCAATCAGCCCCAGCATTTT.